Listed here are 12 T cell receptor beta chains from one sample, sequenced in a study of Tregs in tolerant kidney transplant recipients. Assay: immunoSEQ multiplex PCR; the TCRdb copy retains only in-frame clones and omits some. This table holds 200,000 to 300,000 clones, 65% to 85% found once. Sequenced input: CD4+ T cells from blood. All receptors come from a human donor in good health.

J is TRBJ2-5 and V is TRBV5-1; D might be TRBD1 or TRBD2, each matching 5 bases. The end of the DNA fits TRBJ2-7 better, so the J call may be wrong. The CDR3 runs to 15 residues. The germline gives CDR1 SGHRS, CDR2 YFSETQ. CDR3 sequence reads: CASSYTGTETYEQYF. The CDR3 DNA is TGCGCCAGCAGCTATACCGGGACGGAAACCTACGAGCAGTACTTC.

The chain uses TRBV7-6 and TRBJ1-5; the D gene is possibly TRBD1 (6 bases). CDR1 is SGHVS, CDR2 FNYEAQ, per germline. The germline V and J ends were trimmed by 3 bases and 4 bases, with 7 bases remaining between them. CDR3 length equals 13 residues. The CDR3: CASSFRGNQPQHF. DNA of the CDR3: TGTGCCAGCAGCTTCAGGGGAAATCAGCCCCAGCATTTT.

The gene calls are TRBV30 and TRBJ2-1; possible D gene TRBD2, 6 bases. Trimming removed 3 bases from V and 3 bases from J, with 21 bases in between. Germline V gene sequence: CDR1 GTSNPN, CDR2 SVGIG (reference sequence). CDR3 length: 17 residues. The CDR3 bases are TGTGCCTGGAGCCCATCTCCTACGGACTATGGCTACAATGAGCAGTTCTTC. Protein sequence: CAWSPSPTDYGYNEQFF.

This sequence joins TRBV6-1 and TRBJ2-5, with a weak D call TRBD1 (6 bases). The CDR3 totals 14 residues. The germline V gene encodes CDR1 MNHNS and CDR2 SASEGT. The germline V and J ends were trimmed by 7 bases and 2 bases, with 14 bases remaining between them. CDR3 residues: CASTLTGWQETQYF. CDR3 DNA: TGTGCCAGCACGCTTACAGGGTGGCAAGAGACCCAGTACTTC.

V usage is TRBV4-1 and J usage is TRBJ2-7; the match to TRBD2 covers 7 bases. V lost 4 bases to trimming and J lost 2 bases; unmatched junction nucleotides: 11. CDR3 size: 16 residues. Germline CDR1 reads MGHRA; CDR2 reads YSYEKL. For the CDR3, the DNA is TGCGCCAGCAGCCTAGCTCCGGCTAGCGGTACCTACGAGCAGTACTTC. Translation gives CASSLAPASGTYEQYF.

The chain is built from TRBV4-1 and TRBJ1-2; TRBD1 matches at 9 bases. This CDR3 is 14 amino acids long. Germline values: CDR1 MGHRA, CDR2 YSYEKL. Trimming removed 4 bases from V and 5 bases from J; junction bases left unmatched: 5. CDR3 protein: CASSRPGQGYGYTF. DNA for the CDR3: TGCGCCAGCAGCCGACCGGGACAGGGTTATGGCTACACCTTC.

This sequence joins TRBV9 and TRBJ1-3; D gene unclear. Germline CDR1 SGDLS, CDR2 YYNGEE. V lost 0 bases and J 8 bases, leaving 12 bases between the germline ends. This CDR3 comprises 14 residues. CDR3 in DNA: TGTGCCAGCAGCGTAGCGTATGCTGGGCACACCATATATTTT. Protein: CASSVAYAGHTIYF.

The V gene is TRBV9, the J gene TRBJ2-5; the match to TRBD1 covers 7 bases. The CDR3 runs 15 residues. J gave up 1 base and V 2 bases, and 5 bases lay outside the gene matches. In germline, CDR1 is SGDLS, CDR2 YYNGEE. CDR3 bases: TGTGCCAGCAGCGTTGACAGGGCCTCCCAAGAGACCCAGTACTTC. Translation gives CASSVDRASQETQYF.

There are a few counts of this clone. The chain employs TRBV7-9 and TRBJ1-4, with D unresolved. Germline loops: CDR1 SEHNR, CDR2 FQNEAQ (reference sequence). There are 16 residues in the CDR3. V lost 1 base and J 2 bases, leaving 11 bases between the germline ends. CDR3 residues: CASSLGDSTTNEKLFF. In DNA form, the CDR3 reads TGTGCCAGCAGCTTAGGGGATTCTACGACTAATGAAAAACTGTTTTTT.

The V and J genes are TRBV18 and TRBJ1-2; a possible D gene is TRBD1 (5 bases). The CDR3 covers 16 residues. Germline V gene lookup returns CDR1 KGHSH and CDR2 LQKENI. V gave up 3 bases and J gave up 0 bases, with 14 bases separating them. The CDR3, as DNA: TGTGCCAGCTCACCGGTCGGGACGAGGTCTAACTATGGCTACACCTTC. Its protein product is CASSPVGTRSNYGYTF.

The rearrangement uses TRBV30 and TRBJ2-7; D perhaps matches TRBD1 (5 bases). CDR3 length equals 17 residues. CDR1 is GTSNPN, CDR2 SVGIG, per germline (reference sequence). V lost 1 base, J lost 3 bases, and 22 bases lay in between. DNA of the CDR3: TGTGCCTGGAGTGCCCATATTTGGGATAGACAGAACTACGAGCAGTACTTC. Protein sequence: CAWSAHIWDRQNYEQYF.

The chain uses TRBV6-5 and TRBJ2-7; D uncertain. The ends were cut back, 5 bases at V and 7 bases at J, with 12 bases in the middle. Germline lookup yields CDR1 MNHEY and CDR2 SVGAGI. The CDR3 totals 12 residues. The chain's CDR3 is CASSTGGQEQYF. CDR3 nucleotide sequence: TGTGCCAGCAGTACCGGTGGCCAGGAGCAGTACTTC.